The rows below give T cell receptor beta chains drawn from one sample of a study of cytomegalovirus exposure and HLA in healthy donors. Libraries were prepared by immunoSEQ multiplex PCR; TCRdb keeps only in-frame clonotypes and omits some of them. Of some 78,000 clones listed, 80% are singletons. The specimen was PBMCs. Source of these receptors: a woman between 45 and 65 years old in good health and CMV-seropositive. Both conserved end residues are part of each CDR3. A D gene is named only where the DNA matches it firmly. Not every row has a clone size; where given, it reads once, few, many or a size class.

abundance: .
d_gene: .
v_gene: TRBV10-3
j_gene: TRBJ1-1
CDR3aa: CAISESQNTEAFF
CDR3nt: TGTGCCATCAGTGAGTCTCAGAACACTGAAGCTTTCTTT

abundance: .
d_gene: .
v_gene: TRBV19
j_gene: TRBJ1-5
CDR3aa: CASSISSRGVGQPQHF
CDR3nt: TGTGCCAGTAGTATATCGTCACGGGGAGTAGGTCAGCCCCAGCATTTT

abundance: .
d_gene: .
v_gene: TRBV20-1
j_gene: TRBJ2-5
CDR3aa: CSANNQETQYF
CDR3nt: TGCAGTGCTAATAACCAAGAGACCCAGTACTTC

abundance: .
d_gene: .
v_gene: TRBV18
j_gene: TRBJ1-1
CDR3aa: CASSPLRGNTEAFF
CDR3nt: TGTGCCAGCTCACCATTGAGAGGGAACACTGAAGCTTTCTTT

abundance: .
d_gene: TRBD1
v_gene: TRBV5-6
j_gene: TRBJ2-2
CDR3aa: CASSLTPTGIAGELFF
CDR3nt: TGTGCCAGCAGCTTGACGCCGACAGGGATTGCCGGGGAGCTGTTTTTT

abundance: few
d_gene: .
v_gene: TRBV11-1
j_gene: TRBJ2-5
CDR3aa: CASSLISQETQYF
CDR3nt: TGTGCCAGCAGCTTAATCAGTCAAGAGACCCAGTACTTC

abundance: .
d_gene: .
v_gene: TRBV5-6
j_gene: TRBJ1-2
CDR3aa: CASSLAGVRNYGYTF
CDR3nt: TGTGCCAGCAGCTTGGCTGGAGTGCGTAACTATGGCTACACCTTC

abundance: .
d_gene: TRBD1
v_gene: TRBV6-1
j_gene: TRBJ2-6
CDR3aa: CASNPGGAGANVLTF
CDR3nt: TGTGCCAGCAATCCAGGGGGAGCTGGGGCCAACGTCCTGACTTTC

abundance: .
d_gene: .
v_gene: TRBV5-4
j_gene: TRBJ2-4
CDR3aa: CASSLEGGLAKNIQYF
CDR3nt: TGTGCCAGCAGCTTGGAAGGAGGGTTAGCCAAAAACATTCAGTACTTC

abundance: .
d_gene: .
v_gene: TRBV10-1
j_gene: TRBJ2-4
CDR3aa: CASSPGSQNIQYF
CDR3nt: TGCGCCAGCAGCCCAGGGTCCCAAAACATTCAGTACTTC

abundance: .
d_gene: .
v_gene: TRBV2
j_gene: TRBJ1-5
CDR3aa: CASSDGGLINQPQHF
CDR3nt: TGTGCCAGCAGTGATGGGGGCCTCATCAATCAGCCCCAGCATTTT

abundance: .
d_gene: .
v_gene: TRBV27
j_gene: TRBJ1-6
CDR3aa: CASSSYRVGNSPLHF
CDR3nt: TGTGCCAGCAGTTCTTACAGGGTCGGGAATTCACCCCTCCACTTT

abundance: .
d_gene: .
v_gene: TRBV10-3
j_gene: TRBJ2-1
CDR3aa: CAISESVPSANNEQFF
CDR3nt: TGTGCCATCAGTGAGTCGGTCCCTAGCGCGAACAATGAGCAGTTCTTC

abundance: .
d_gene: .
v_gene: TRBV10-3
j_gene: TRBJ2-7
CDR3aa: CAIRQGGQRGEQYF
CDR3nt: TGTGCCATCAGACAGGGTGGGCAACGGGGCGAGCAGTACTTC

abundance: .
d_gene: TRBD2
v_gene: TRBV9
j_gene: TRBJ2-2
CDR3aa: CASSVFGRKNTGELFF
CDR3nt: TGTGCCAGCAGCGTATTCGGGAGGAAGAACACCGGGGAGCTGTTTTTT

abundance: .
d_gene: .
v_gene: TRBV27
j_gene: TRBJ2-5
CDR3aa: CASSTDQETQYF
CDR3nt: TGTGCCAGCAGCACGGACCAAGAGACCCAGTACTTC

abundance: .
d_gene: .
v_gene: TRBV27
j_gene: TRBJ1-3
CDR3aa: CASSLNGGVFSGNTIYF
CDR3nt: TGTGCCAGCAGTTTAAATGGCGGGGTGTTCTCTGGAAACACCATATATTTT

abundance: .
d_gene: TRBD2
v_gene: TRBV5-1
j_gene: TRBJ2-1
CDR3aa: CASSSRWGEGLGVNEQFF
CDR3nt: TGCGCCAGCAGTTCCCGGTGGGGGGAGGGTTTGGGGGTCAATGAGCAGTTCTTC

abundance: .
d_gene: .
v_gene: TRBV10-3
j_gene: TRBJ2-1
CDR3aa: CAISESYELHEQFF
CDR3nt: TGTGCCATCAGTGAGTCTTACGAGCTCCATGAGCAGTTCTTC

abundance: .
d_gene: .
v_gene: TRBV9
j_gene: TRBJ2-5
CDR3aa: CASSVAGWETQYF
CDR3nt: TGTGCCAGCAGCGTAGCGGGATGGGAGACCCAGTACTTC

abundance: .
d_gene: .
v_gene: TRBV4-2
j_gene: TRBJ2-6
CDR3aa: CASSQVGASYSGANVLTF
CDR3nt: TGTGCCAGCAGCCAAGTGGGGGCATCTTACTCTGGGGCCAACGTCCTGACTTTC

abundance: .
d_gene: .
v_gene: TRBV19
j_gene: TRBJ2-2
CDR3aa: CASSIGTATGELFF
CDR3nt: TGTGCCAGTAGTATTGGAACAGCCACCGGGGAGCTGTTTTTT

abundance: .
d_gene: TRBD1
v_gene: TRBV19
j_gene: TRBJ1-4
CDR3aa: CASRGGHATNEKLFF
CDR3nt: TGTGCCAGTAGAGGGGGCCATGCAACTAATGAAAAACTGTTTTTT

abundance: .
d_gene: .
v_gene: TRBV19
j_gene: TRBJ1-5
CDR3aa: CASSIGPMINQPQHF
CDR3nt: TGTGCCAGTAGTATAGGCCCTATGATCAATCAGCCCCAGCATTTT

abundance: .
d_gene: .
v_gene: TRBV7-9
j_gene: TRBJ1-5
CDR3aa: CASSLQGGSGQPQHF
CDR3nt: TGTGCCAGCAGCCTACAGGGCGGGTCAGGTCAGCCCCAGCATTTT

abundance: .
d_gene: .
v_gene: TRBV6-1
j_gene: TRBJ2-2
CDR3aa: CASSELQGRGASNTGELFF
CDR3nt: TGTGCCAGCAGTGAGCTTCAGGGTCGTGGGGCCTCGAACACCGGGGAGCTGTTTTTT

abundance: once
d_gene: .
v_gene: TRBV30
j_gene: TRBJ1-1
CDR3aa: CAWMGRLRVNTEAFF
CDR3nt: TGTGCCTGGATGGGTAGGTTGAGGGTGAACACTGAAGCTTTCTTT

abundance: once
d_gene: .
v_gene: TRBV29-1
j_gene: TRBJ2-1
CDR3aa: CSVVVRDIGNEQFF
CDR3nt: TGCAGCGTTGTTGTTAGGGACATCGGTAATGAGCAGTTCTTC

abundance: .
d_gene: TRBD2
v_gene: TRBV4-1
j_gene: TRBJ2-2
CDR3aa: CASSQDPAGGRRTGELFF
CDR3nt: TGCGCCAGCAGCCAAGATCCGGCGGGGGGGCGACGGACCGGGGAGCTGTTTTTT

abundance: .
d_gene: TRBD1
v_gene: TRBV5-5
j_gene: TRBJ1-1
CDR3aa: CASRSTGVPEAFF
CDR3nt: TGTGCCAGCAGAAGTACAGGGGTCCCTGAAGCTTTCTTT

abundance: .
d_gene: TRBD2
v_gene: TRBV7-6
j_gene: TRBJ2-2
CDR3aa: CASSLASSGSRTGELFF
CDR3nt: TGTGCCAGCAGCTTAGCTAGTAGCGGGAGCCGCACCGGGGAGCTGTTTTTT

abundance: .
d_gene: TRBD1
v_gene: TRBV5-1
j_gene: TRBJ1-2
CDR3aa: CASSFSQGQYGYTF
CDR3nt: TGCGCCAGCAGCTTTTCACAGGGGCAGTATGGCTACACCTTC

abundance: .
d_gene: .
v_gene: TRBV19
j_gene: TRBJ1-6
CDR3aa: CASSINREARALHF
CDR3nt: TGTGCCAGTAGTATTAACAGGGAAGCAAGGGCCCTCCACTTT

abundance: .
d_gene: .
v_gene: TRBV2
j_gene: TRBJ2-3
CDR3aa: CASSLETGTDTQYF
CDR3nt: TGTGCCAGCAGCCTAGAGACCGGCACAGATACGCAGTATTTT

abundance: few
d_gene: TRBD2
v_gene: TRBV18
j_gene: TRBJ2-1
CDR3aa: CASSPGTSGDEQFF
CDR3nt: TGTGCCAGCTCACCCGGGACTAGCGGGGATGAGCAGTTCTTC

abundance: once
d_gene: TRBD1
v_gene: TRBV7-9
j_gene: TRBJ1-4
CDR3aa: CASSPRTGFQEKLFF
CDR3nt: TGTGCCAGCAGCCCCCGGACAGGTTTTCAGGAAAAACTGTTTTTT

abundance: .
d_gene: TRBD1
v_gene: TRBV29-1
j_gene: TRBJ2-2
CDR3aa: CSATGVTGELFF
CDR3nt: TGCAGCGCGACAGGGGTCACCGGGGAGCTGTTTTTT

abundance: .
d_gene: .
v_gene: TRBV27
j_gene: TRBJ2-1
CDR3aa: CASRLAPSYNEQFF
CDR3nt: TGTGCCAGCAGATTAGCGCCCTCCTACAATGAGCAGTTCTTC

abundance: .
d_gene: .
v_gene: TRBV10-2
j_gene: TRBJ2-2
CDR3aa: CASSHLDTGELFF
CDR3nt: TGCGCCAGCAGCCACTTGGACACCGGGGAGCTGTTTTTT

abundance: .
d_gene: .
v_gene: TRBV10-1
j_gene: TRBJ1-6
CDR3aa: CASRSDNSPLHF
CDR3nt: TGCGCCAGCAGGAGCGATAATTCACCCCTCCACTTT